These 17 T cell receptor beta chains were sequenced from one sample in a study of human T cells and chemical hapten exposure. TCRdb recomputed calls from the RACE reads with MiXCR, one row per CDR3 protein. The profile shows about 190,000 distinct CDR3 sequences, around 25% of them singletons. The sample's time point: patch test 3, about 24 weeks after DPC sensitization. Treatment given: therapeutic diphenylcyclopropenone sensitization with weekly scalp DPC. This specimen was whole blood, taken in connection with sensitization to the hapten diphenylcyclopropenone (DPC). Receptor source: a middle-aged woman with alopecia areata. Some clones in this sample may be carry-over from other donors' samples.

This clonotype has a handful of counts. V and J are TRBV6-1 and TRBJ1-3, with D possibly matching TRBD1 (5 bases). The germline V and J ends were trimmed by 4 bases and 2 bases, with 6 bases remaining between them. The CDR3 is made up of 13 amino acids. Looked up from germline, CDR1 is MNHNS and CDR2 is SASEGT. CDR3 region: CASSAGTGNTIYF. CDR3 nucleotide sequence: TGTGCCAGCAGTGCAGGGACTGGAAACACCATATATTTT.

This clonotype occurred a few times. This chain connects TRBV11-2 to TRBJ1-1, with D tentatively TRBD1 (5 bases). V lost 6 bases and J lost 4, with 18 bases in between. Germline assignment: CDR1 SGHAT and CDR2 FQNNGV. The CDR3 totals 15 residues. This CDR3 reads CASSTRGDVGTEAFF. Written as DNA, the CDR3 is TGTGCCAGCAGTACGCGGGGGGACGTGGGCACTGAAGCTTTCTTT.

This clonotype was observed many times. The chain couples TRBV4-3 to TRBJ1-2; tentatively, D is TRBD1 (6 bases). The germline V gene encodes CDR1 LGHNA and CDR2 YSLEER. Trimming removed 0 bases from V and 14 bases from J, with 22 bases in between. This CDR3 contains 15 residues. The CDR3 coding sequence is TGCGCCAGCAGCCAAGAATGGTCCCGGGGGGCCGGGCGAACCTTC. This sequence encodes CASSQEWSRGAGRTF.

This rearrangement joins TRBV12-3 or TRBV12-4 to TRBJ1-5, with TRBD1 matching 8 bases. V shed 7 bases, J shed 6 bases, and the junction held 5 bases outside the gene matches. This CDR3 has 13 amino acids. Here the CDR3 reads CASIQGAGQPQHF. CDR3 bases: TGTGCCAGCATCCAGGGGGCCGGTCAGCCCCAGCATTTT.

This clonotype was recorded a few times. Written as DNA, the CDR3 is TGCGCCAGCATGGGGGGCCTTATGAACACTGAAGCTTTCTTT. Translation: CASMGGLMNTEAFF. This sequence joins TRBV4-1 and TRBJ1-1; D might be TRBD1 (6 bases). In germline, CDR1 is MGHRA, CDR2 YSYEKL. V was pared by 7 bases and J by 0 bases, with 12 bases between. The CDR3 is made up of 14 amino acids.

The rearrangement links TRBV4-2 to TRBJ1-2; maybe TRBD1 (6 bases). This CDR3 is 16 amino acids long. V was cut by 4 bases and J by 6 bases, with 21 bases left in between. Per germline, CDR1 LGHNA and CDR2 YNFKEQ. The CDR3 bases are TGTGCCAGCAGCCCAAGATCGGGCAGGGGTGCTAATGGCTACACCTTC. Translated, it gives CASSPRSGRGANGYTF.

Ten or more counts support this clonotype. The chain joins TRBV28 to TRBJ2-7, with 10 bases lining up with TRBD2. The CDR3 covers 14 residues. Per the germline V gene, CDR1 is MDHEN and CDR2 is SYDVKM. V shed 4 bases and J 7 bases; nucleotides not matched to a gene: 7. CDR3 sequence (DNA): TGTGCCAGCAGTTCCCTGGGACTAGCGAGTGAGCAGTACTTC. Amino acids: CASSSLGLASEQYF.

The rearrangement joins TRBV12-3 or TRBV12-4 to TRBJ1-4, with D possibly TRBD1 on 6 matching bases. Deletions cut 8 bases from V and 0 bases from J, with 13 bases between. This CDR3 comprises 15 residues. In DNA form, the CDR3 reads TGTGCCAGCTCGAAGGGGGTCACAACTAATGAAAAACTGTTTTTT. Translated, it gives CASSKGVTTNEKLFF.

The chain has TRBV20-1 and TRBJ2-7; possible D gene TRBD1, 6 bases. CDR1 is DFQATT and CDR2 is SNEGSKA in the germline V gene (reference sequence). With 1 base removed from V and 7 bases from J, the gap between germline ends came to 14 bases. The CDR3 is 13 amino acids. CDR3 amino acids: CSARAPRDREQYF. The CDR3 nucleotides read TGCAGTGCTAGAGCCCCAAGAGACAGGGAGCAGTACTTC.

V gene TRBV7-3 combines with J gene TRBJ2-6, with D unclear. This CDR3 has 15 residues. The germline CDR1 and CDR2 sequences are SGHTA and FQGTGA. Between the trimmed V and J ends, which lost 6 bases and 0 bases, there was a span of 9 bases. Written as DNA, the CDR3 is TGTGCCAGCAGTCTTCTACACTCTGGGGCCAACGTCCTGACTTTC. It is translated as CASSLLHSGANVLTF.

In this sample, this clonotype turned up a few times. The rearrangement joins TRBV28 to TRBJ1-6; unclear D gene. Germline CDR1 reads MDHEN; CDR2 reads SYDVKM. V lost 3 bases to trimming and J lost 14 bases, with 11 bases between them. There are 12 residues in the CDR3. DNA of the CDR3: TGTGCCAGCAGTTTCAAACGATTAGCCCTCCACTTT. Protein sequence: CASSFKRLALHF.

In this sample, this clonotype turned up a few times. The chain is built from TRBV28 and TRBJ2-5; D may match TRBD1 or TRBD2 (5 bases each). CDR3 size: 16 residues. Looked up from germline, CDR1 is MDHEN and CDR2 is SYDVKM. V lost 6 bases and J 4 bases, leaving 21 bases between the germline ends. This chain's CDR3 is CASSPPGASGSETQYF. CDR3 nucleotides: TGTGCCAGCAGCCCCCCCGGGGCGAGTGGATCAGAGACCCAGTACTTC. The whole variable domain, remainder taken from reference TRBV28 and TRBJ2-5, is DVKVTQSSRYLVKRTGEKVFLECVQDMDHENMFWYRQDPGLGLRLIYFSYDVKMKEKGDIPEGYSVSREKKERFSLILESASTNQTSMYLCASSPPGASGSETQYFGPGTRLLVL.

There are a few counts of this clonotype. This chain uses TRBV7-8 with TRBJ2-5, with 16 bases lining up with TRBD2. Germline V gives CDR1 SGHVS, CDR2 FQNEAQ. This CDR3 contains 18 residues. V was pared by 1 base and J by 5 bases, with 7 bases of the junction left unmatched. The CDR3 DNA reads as TGTGCCAGCAGCTTAGATGGGACTAGCGGGAGGGCCACGGAGACCCAGTACTTC. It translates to CASSLDGTSGRATETQYF.

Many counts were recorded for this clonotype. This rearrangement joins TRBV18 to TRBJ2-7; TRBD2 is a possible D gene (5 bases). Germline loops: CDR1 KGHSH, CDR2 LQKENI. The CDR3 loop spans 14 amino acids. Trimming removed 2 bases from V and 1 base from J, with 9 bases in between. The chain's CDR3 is CASSPYPGSYEQYF. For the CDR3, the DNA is TGTGCCAGCTCACCATATCCGGGATCCTACGAGCAGTACTTC.

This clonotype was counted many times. This CDR3 reads CASSRAGSGQTQYF. Written as DNA, the CDR3 is TGTGCCAGCAGTAGGGCGGGAAGCGGACAGACCCAGTACTTC. V gene TRBV6-5 combines with J gene TRBJ2-5; possibly TRBD2 for D (6 bases). The germline V gene has CDR1 MNHEY and CDR2 SVGAGI. V was shortened by 5 bases and J by 6 bases, with 16 bases between the two germline ends. The CDR3 length is 14 residues.

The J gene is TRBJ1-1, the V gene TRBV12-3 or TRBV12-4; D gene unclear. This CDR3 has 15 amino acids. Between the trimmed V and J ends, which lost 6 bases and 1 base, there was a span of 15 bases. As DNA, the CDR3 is TGTGCCAGCAGGGACGGAAACACGGGGAACACTGAAGCTTTCTTT. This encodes CASRDGNTGNTEAFF.

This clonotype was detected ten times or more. This CDR3 reads CSARETGDQPQHF. The CDR3 coding sequence is TGCAGTGCTAGAGAGACAGGGGATCAGCCCCAGCATTTT. The chain employs TRBV20-1 and TRBJ1-5; 8 bases agree with TRBD1. CDR1 is DFQATT and CDR2 is SNEGSKA in the germline V gene (reference sequence). V lost 0 bases, J lost 5 bases, and 0 bases stayed unmatched. The CDR3 is made up of 13 amino acids.